One sample yielded the 14 T cell receptor beta chains listed below, sequenced in a study of T cell responses to AZD1222 COVID-19 vaccine. Assay: immunoSEQ multiplex PCR; the TCRdb copy retains only in-frame clones and omits some. The sample yields approximately 100,000 clones, about 88% seen once. The specimen was peripheral blood, collected on day 0 of AZD1222 vaccination. These receptors were collected from an adult in good health.

This clone has only one observation. The CDR3 bases are TGCGCCAGCAGCCCCTCAAATCTCGGGAACACTGAAGCTTTCTTT. This sequence encodes CASSPSNLGNTEAFF. V usage is TRBV5-1 and J usage is TRBJ1-1; D remains ambiguous. Germline values: CDR1 SGHRS, CDR2 YFSETQ. The germline V and J ends were trimmed by 4 bases and 1 base, with 14 bases remaining between them. This CDR3 is 15 amino acids long.

The V gene is TRBV29-1, the J gene TRBJ1-2, with a possible D match to TRBD1 (6 bases). The CDR3 runs to 13 residues. In germline, CDR1 is SQVTM, CDR2 ANQGSEA. With 7 bases removed from V and 4 bases from J, the gap between germline ends came to 16 bases. The CDR3 nucleotides read TGCAGCGCCGCTGGGGGGCTGGGCTATGGCTACACCTTC. Translating it yields CSAAGGLGYGYTF.

The chain has TRBV6-1 and TRBJ1-2; D remains unclear. Trimming pared 1 base from V and 5 bases from J, leaving 11 bases between. Germline V gene data show CDR1 as MNHNS and CDR2 as SASEGT. The CDR3 consists of 14 residues. The CDR3 reads CASSEGVQRYGYTF. In nucleotides, the CDR3 is TGTGCCAGCAGTGAAGGCGTACAGCGATATGGCTACACCTTC.

The rearrangement uses TRBV19 and TRBJ1-3, with 7 nucleotides matching TRBD1. CDR3 size: 17 residues. J was trimmed by 0 bases and V by 4 bases; bases with no gene match: 9. CDR1 LNHDA and CDR2 SQIVND come from the germline V gene (reference sequence). As DNA, the CDR3 is TGTGCCAGTAGTAATAAGAGGGACAGATTCTCTGGAAACACCATATATTTT. Translated: CASSNKRDRFSGNTIYF. The full variable domain, in which reference TRBV19 and TRBJ1-3 provide the parts outside the CDR3, is DGGITQSPKYLFRKEGQNVTLSCEQNLNHDAMYWYRQDPGQGLRLIYYSQIVNDFQKGDIAEGYSVSREKKESFPLTVTSAQKNPTAFYLCASSNKRDRFSGNTIYFGEGSWLTVV.

V is TRBV12-5 and J is TRBJ2-3, with TRBD1 matching over 8 bases. Germline values: CDR1 LGHNT, CDR2 FRNRAP. With 2 bases clipped from V and 4 bases from J, the junction kept 2 bases outside the gene matches. The CDR3 sequence is 14 residues long. The CDR3 region has the DNA TGTGCTAGTGGTTTGCAGGGGGCGGCAGATACGCAGTATTTT. Translation: CASGLQGAADTQYF.

V usage is TRBV5-1 and J usage is TRBJ1-1; D uncertain. Germline V gene lookup returns CDR1 SGHRS and CDR2 YFSETQ. CDR3 size: 12 residues. With 5 bases removed from V and 3 bases from J, the gap between germline ends came to 8 bases. The CDR3 DNA sequence: TGCGCCAGCAGTACTGGGGACACTGAAGCTTTCTTT. Protein: CASSTGDTEAFF.

The chain employs TRBV27 and TRBJ2-2; TRBD1 agrees at 9 bases. V lost 3 bases to trimming and J lost 2 bases; unmatched junction nucleotides: 1. Germline-derived CDR1 and CDR2 are MNHEY and SMNVEV (reference sequence). The CDR3 has 15 amino acids. Here the CDR3 reads CASSLGQGNTGELFF. The CDR3 nucleotides are TGTGCCAGCAGTTTGGGACAGGGCAACACCGGGGAGCTGTTTTTT.

The chain combines TRBV7-9 with TRBJ2-3, with 13 nucleotides matching TRBD2. CDR1 SEHNR and CDR2 FQNEAQ come from the germline V gene (reference sequence). This CDR3 is 15 amino acids long. The trim removed 6 bases at V and 9 bases at J, leaving 9 bases unmatched. Written as DNA, the CDR3 is TGTGCCAGCAGGGCTGGACTAGCGGGGGCCCAGACGCAGTATTTT. This sequence encodes CASRAGLAGAQTQYF.

This clone occurred once. The V and J genes are TRBV12-3 or TRBV12-4 and TRBJ2-5; possibly TRBD1 or TRBD2 for D (5 bases each). V was shortened by 8 bases and J by 6 bases, with 13 bases between the two germline ends. CDR3 size: 12 residues. The CDR3 loop is CASRRGRKTQYF. In DNA, the CDR3 is TGTGCCAGCCGCCGGGGCCGAAAGACCCAGTACTTC.

This chain joins TRBV19 and TRBJ1-3; D call uncertain. Trimming removed 6 bases from V and 0 bases from J, with 12 bases in between. The CDR3 consists of 15 residues. Germline V CDR1 and CDR2: LNHDA, SQIVND (reference sequence). The CDR3 DNA reads TGTGCCAGTAGCCCCGGCGGAACCTCTGGAAACACCATATATTTT. This codes for CASSPGGTSGNTIYF.

A note on this clone: At one boundary the junction diverges from the germline segment, which might be a read error. V gene TRBV6-5 combines with J gene TRBJ1-6, with D perhaps TRBD1 (6 bases). Germline CDR1 reads MNHEY; CDR2 reads SVGAGI. The CDR3 has 14 amino acids. The CDR3 reads CAGSKRGRDSPLHF. The DNA for the CDR3 is TGTGCCGGCAGTAAACGGGGGCGGGATTCACCCCTCCACTTT.

This chain joins TRBV21-1 and TRBJ1-2. TRBV21-1 is noted as a pseudogene. This CDR3 region has 15 residues. CDR3 bases: TGTGCCAGCAGCAATGGACCGCTGACAAACTATGGCTACACCTTC. Translation gives CASSNGPLTNYGYTF.

The chain carries TRBV4-2 and TRBJ1-1; D might be TRBD1 (5 bases). The CDR3 totals 17 residues. Per the germline V gene, CDR1 is LGHNA and CDR2 is YNFKEQ. V gave up 5 bases and J gave up 1 base, with 20 bases separating them. The DNA for the CDR3 is TGTGCCAGCAGCTTTGGGTTCGGGGCAGACCAGAACACTGAAGCTTTCTTT. It specifies CASSFGFGADQNTEAFF.

The chain has TRBV2 and TRBJ1-2; D unclear. The CDR3 covers 14 residues. V lost 0 bases, J lost 8 bases, and 13 bases lay in between. Germline CDR1 reads SNHLY; CDR2 reads FYNNEI. The CDR3 region is CASSEAGRAGGYTF. As DNA, the CDR3 is TGTGCCAGCAGTGAAGCCGGCCGGGCGGGGGGCTACACCTTC.